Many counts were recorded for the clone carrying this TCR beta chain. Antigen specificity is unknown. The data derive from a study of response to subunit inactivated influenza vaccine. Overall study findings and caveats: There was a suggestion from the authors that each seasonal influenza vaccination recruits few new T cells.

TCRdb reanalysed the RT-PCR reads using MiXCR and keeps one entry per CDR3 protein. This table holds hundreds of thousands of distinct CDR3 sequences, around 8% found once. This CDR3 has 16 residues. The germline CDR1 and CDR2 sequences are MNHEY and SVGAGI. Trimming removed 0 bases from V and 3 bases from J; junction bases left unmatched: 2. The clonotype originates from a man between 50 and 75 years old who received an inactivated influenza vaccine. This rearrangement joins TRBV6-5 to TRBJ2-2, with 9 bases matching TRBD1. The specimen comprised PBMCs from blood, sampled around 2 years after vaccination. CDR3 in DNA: TGTGCCAGCAGTTACTCGACAGGGGGGGACACCGGGGAGCTGTTTTTT. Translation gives CASSYSTGGDTGELFF.